The next 11 T cell receptor beta chains were all read from a single sample in a study of blood T cells in healthy people across ages. It was with a sample-barcoded 5' primer and a J-beta primer mix that a second PCR of roughly 7 to 12 cycles was run. MiXCR, applied by TCRdb to the 5' RACE reads, yields one record per CDR3 protein. The sample shows some 790,000 distinct CDR3 sequences, under 30% of them seen only once. The sequencing input was blood. These receptors all stem from a woman older than 75 in good health.

This clonotype was recorded a few times. The chain employs TRBV12-3 or TRBV12-4 and TRBJ1-3, with D hard to call. The V end lost 6 bases, the J end lost 2 bases, and 11 bases lay between the germline ends. The CDR3 is made up of 14 amino acids. In DNA form, the CDR3 reads TGTGCCAGCAGCCCAAGAGGAACTGGAAACACCATATATTTT. This encodes CASSPRGTGNTIYF.

The gene calls are TRBV20-1 and TRBJ2-1; unclear D gene. Germline assignment: CDR1 DFQATT and CDR2 SNEGSKA (reference sequence). The V end was cut by 2 bases, the J end by 9 bases, with 17 bases between. The CDR3 sequence is 14 residues long. CDR3 nucleotide sequence: TGCAGTGCTAGAAAGGGCCCCAGCACTGCTGAGCAGTTCTTC. Amino acid sequence: CSARKGPSTAEQFF.

This clonotype has more than one count but fewer than ten. The V and J genes are TRBV4-1 and TRBJ1-5; 7 positions agree with TRBD1. Germline V CDR1 and CDR2: MGHRA, YSYEKL. Trimming took 2 bases from V and 5 from J; bases not matched to a gene: 6. This CDR3 is 15 amino acids long. This chain's CDR3 is CASSQRDSLDQPQHF. For the CDR3, the DNA is TGCGCCAGCAGCCAACGGGACAGTTTAGATCAGCCCCAGCATTTT.

This clonotype was recorded many times. The rearrangement joins TRBV6-2 or TRBV6-3 to TRBJ2-7; D not resolved. The germline V gene encodes CDR1 MNHEY and CDR2 SVGEGT. This CDR3 comprises 11 residues. With 1 base removed from V and 5 bases from J, the gap between germline ends came to 3 bases. CDR3 region: CASSYLDEQYF. CDR3 DNA: TGTGCCAGCAGTTACTTAGACGAGCAGTACTTC.

This clonotype occurred many times. This chain uses TRBV18 with TRBJ2-5; no clear D gene. The CDR3 consists of 14 residues. Germline lookup yields CDR1 KGHSH and CDR2 LQKENI. V was cut by 5 bases and J by 5 bases, with 15 bases left in between. The CDR3, as DNA: TGTGCCAGCTCATTCAACGACGCCAGGGAGACCCAGTACTTC. It specifies CASSFNDARETQYF.

The chain uses TRBV18 and TRBJ1-1; 10 bases agree with TRBD1. CDR1 is KGHSH and CDR2 is LQKENI in the germline V gene. V shed 4 bases, J shed 11 bases, and the junction held 10 bases outside the gene matches. The CDR3 is 14 residues long. CDR3 amino acids: CASSQKPDRGLAFF. CDR3 nucleotides: TGTGCCAGCTCACAGAAACCCGACAGGGGGCTTGCTTTCTTT.

J is TRBJ1-1 and V is TRBV4-1, with D tentatively TRBD1 (5 bases). The V and J ends lost 4 bases and 4 bases respectively, with 13 bases between them. Germline V gene data show CDR1 as MGHRA and CDR2 as YSYEKL. This CDR3 contains 14 residues. In DNA, the CDR3 is TGCGCCAGCAGCCGGGATTCAGGGACCACTGAAGCTTTCTTT. Protein product: CASSRDSGTTEAFF.

This clonotype appeared many times. This CDR3 reads CASSLDASKDTGELFF. CDR3 sequence (DNA): TGCGCCAGCAGCTTGGATGCTAGCAAAGACACCGGGGAGCTGTTTTTT. This rearrangement joins TRBV5-1 to TRBJ2-2; D possibly corresponds to TRBD2 (5 bases). CDR1 and CDR2 from the germline V gene are SGHRS and YFSETQ. V was clipped by 0 bases and J by 3 bases, with 12 bases between them. This CDR3 has 16 residues.

This clonotype was seen at least ten times. The rearrangement links TRBV7-2 to TRBJ2-5; no clear D. This CDR3 spans 14 amino acids. V was clipped by 3 bases and J by 4 bases, with 12 bases between them. From germline, CDR1 is SGHTA and CDR2 FQGNSA. The CDR3 DNA reads TGTGCCAGCAGCTTCAATAGGAAAAGAGAGACCCAGTACTTC. Protein sequence: CASSFNRKRETQYF.

This clonotype was seen only once. The V gene is TRBV29-1, the J gene TRBJ2-3; D is ambiguous. The CDR3 covers 11 residues. V was trimmed by 7 bases and J by 2 bases, leaving 7 bases between them. The germline V gene encodes CDR1 SQVTM and CDR2 ANQGSEA. In nucleotides, the CDR3 is TGCAGCGCCGATCACACAGATACGCAGTATTTT. Amino acid sequence: CSADHTDTQYF.

This clonotype was seen many times. The chain is built from TRBV20-1 and TRBJ2-5; TRBD1 or TRBD2 may be the D gene (5 bases each). The V and J ends lost 5 bases and 11 bases respectively, with 12 bases between them. This CDR3 region has 10 residues. Germline lookup yields CDR1 DFQATT and CDR2 SNEGSKA (reference sequence). CDR3: CSAPEGEQYF. CDR3 sequence (DNA): TGCAGTGCTCCCGAAGGGGAGCAGTACTTC.